This is a list of T cell receptor beta chains from one sample in a study of CD8 T cells in ankylosing spondylitis. TCRdb reanalysed the 5' RACE reads using MiXCR and keeps one entry per CDR3 protein. The table shows about 110,000 distinct CDR3 sequences, with under 30% occurring only once. What was sequenced was synovial fluid, either unsorted or a sorted T cell fraction (not recorded which). Receptor source: a male donor with ankylosing spondylitis. Both conserved end residues are part of each CDR3. Where a row states a size, it is once, few, many or the class of an expanded clone; other rows omit it.

size | V | CDR3
once | TRBV29-1 | CSVERRGYGYTF
few | TRBV20-1 | CSASGTGSTEAFF
few | TRBV12-3/TRBV12-4 | CASRTGGAGGYTF
NA | TRBV10-3 | CATGQGDKTQYF
NA | TRBV7-2 | CASSYDRLYTGELFF
NA | TRBV14 | CASSQQRETQYF
NA | TRBV25-1 | CASSEFNPGLVTDTQYF
many | TRBV24-1 | CATSGTVGSDTQYF
many | TRBV13 | CASSLGLAGNQETQYF
NA | TRBV20-1 | CSARDFGVNEQFF
few | TRBV7-8 | CASSSWTGMNTEAFF
many | TRBV15 | CATSRDLGGYTEAFF
NA | TRBV12-3/TRBV12-4 | CASSPTRSANEKLFF
NA | TRBV5-1 | CASSLGTGQPQHF
NA | TRBV9 | CASSVGPLGQPQHF
many | TRBV5-1 | CASSLKGQETQYF
few | TRBV24-1 | CATSGRSLYNEQFF
NA | TRBV5-1 | CASSLVDIREETQYF
few | TRBV20-1 | CSARDRWEMDEQFF
NA | TRBV18 | CASSPTTDTQYF
NA | TRBV6-2/TRBV6-3 | CASNVQGYTEAFF
many | TRBV3-1 | CASSQAPSQETQYF
medium-sized | TRBV9 | CASSVELAESYNEQFF
NA | TRBV11-3 | CASSSGSSQRPDTQYF
NA | TRBV5-8 | CASSLAGGVTQYF
NA | TRBV6-1 | CASVVTLDTEAFF
few | TRBV10-3 | CAAQQRERSGELFF
many | TRBV28 | CASGLTGGVTDTQYF
NA | TRBV2 | CASKRSGTEAFF
once | TRBV7-7 | CASSLGTPPDTQYF
NA | TRBV7-9 | CASSFPANMFF
NA | TRBV3-1 | CASSHLAGRSYGYTF
few | TRBV20-1 | CSASSRISYEQYF
few | TRBV7-8 | CASSLVGRLSYNEQFF
NA | TRBV11-2 | CASSLDPKRAGRAGDTQYF
many | TRBV29-1 | CSVESHGQGTNEKLFF
few | TRBV7-7 | CASSLDNNNEQFF
many | TRBV7-2 | CASSLDYNEQFF
NA | TRBV9 | CASSPIAREQFF
few | TRBV5-6 | CASSLSHKDTGELFF
NA | TRBV5-5 | CASSLATDVGTITDTQYF
NA | TRBV5-5 | CASSFEQGGTYEQYF
NA | TRBV28 | CATARLSREAFF